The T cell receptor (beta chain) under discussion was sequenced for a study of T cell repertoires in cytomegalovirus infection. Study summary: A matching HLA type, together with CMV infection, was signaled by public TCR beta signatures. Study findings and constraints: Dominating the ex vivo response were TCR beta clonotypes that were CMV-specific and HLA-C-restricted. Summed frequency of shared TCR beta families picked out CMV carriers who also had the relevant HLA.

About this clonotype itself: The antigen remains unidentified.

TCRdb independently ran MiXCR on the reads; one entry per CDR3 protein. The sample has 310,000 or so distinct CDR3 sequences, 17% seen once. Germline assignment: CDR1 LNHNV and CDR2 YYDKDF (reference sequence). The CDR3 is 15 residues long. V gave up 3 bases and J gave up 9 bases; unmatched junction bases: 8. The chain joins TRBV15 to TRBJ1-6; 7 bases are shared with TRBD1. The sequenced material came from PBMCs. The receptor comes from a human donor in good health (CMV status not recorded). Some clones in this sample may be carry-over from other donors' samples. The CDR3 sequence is CATSSNRGLTSPLHF. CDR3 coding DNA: TGTGCCACCAGCAGTAACAGGGGTCTGACTTCACCCCTCCACTTT.